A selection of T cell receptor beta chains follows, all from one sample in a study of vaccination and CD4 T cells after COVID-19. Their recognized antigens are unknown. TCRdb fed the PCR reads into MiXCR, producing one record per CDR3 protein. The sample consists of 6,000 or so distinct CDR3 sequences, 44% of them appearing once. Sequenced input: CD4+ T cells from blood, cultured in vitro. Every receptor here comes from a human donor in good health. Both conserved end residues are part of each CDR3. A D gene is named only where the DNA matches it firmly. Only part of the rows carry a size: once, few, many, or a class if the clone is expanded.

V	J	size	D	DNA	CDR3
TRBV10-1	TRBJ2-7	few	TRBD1	TGCGCCAGCAGTTATTCAGGGGGCGAGCAGTACTTC	CASSYSGGEQYF
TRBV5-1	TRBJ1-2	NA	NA	TGCGCCAGCAGCTTGGGAGAGCGGGTCTATGGCTACACCTTC	CASSLGERVYGYTF
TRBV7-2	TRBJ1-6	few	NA	TGTGCCAGCAGCTTAACTCCGGGGATCTCCTATAATTCACCCCTCCACTTT	CASSLTPGISYNSPLHF
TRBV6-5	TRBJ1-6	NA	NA	TGTGCCAGCAGCTACAGGGCGAGCTCCTATAATTCACCCCTCCACTTT	CASSYRASSYNSPLHF
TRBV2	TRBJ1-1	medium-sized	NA	TGTGCCAGCAGTGAAGCGGTCTCAGGGAACACTGAAGCTTTCTTT	CASSEAVSGNTEAFF
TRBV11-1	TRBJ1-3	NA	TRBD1	TGTGCCAGCAGCTCCCGGACAGGCTTCGGGAACACCATATATTTT	CASSSRTGFGNTIYF
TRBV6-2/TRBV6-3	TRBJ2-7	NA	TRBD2	TGTGCCAGCAAGGAGGTAGCGGGGGGGAGAACCTACGAGCAGTACTTC	CASKEVAGGRTYEQYF
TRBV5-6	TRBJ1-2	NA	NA	TGTGCCAGCAGCTTATTGACGGAGATACTGAGTTATGGCTACACCTTC	CASSLLTEILSYGYTF
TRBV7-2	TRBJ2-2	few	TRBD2	TGTGCCAGCAGTTCCGTAGCGGGTTCGAACACCGGGGAGCTGTTTTTT	CASSSVAGSNTGELFF
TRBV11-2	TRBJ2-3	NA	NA	TGTGCCAGCAGCCAGTTCCCACTAGCAACAGATACGCAGTATTTT	CASSQFPLATDTQYF
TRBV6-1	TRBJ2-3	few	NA	TGTGCCAGCAGTGCAACAGGAAACCGAGATACGCAGTATTTT	CASSATGNRDTQYF
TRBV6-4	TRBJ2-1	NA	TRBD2	TGTGCCAGCAGTGACCGCGGGGGGGATACCAATGAGCAGTTCTTC	CASSDRGGDTNEQFF
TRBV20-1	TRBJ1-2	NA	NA	TGCAGTGCTAGTCCCTCCTATGGCTACACCTTC	CSASPSYGYTF
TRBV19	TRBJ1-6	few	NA	TGTGCCAGTAGTCCTGGGGGTAGCTCCTATAATTCACCCCTCCACTTT	CASSPGGSSYNSPLHF
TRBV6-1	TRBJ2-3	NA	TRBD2	TGTGCCAGCACGAAAGGGACTAGCGGATCTGATACGCAGTATTTT	CASTKGTSGSDTQYF
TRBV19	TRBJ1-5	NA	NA	TGTGCCAGTAGTCCATCACATACAGGGTCGGGTCAGCCCCAGCATTTT	CASSPSHTGSGQPQHF
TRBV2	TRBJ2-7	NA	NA	TGTGCCAGCAGGGACGGGACACTTGGGGAGCAGTACTTC	CASRDGTLGEQYF
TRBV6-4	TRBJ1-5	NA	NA	TGTACCAGCAGTGAAGACAGCAATCAGCCCCAGCATTTT	CTSSEDSNQPQHF
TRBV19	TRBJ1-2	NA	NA	TGTGCCAGTACTAGGAGGGACATAGATGGCTACACCTTC	CASTRRDIDGYTF
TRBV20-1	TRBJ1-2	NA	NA	TGCAGTGCCCCCGGGCAAGCTTTCTATGGCTACACCTTC	CSAPGQAFYGYTF
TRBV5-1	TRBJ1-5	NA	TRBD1	TGCGCCAGCAGCCGGACGACAGGGTCCAATCAGCCCCAGCATTTT	CASSRTTGSNQPQHF
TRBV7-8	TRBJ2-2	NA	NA	TGTGCCAGCAGCCGAACCGGGGACTCGAACACCGGGGAGCTGTTTTTT	CASSRTGDSNTGELFF
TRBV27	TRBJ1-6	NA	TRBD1	TGTGCCAGCAGTCCCGACAGGGGAGATTCACCCCTCCACTTT	CASSPDRGDSPLHF
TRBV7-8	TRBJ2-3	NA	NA	TGTGCCAGCAGCCCCCGGGCGGATACGCAGTATTTT	CASSPRADTQYF
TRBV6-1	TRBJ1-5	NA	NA	TGTGCCAGCAGTCAGGCGACCGATGGTCTTCAGCCCCAGCATTTT	CASSQATDGLQPQHF
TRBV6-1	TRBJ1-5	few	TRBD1	TGTGCCAGCAGGCGGACAGGGTCCGGCAATCAGCCCCAGCATTTT	CASRRTGSGNQPQHF
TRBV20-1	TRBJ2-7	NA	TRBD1	TGCAGTGCCATACTCCCGAACCACAGGGGATTAGCCTACGAGCAGTACTTC	CSAILPNHRGLAYEQYF
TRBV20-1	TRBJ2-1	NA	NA	TGCAGTGCTTCGCCGGGGGGCACCCATGAGCAGTTCTTC	CSASPGGTHEQFF
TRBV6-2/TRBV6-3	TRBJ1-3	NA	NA	TGTGCCAGCAGTTACGATGGGAGCTCTGGAAACACCATATATTTT	CASSYDGSSGNTIYF
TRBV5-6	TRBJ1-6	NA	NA	TGTGCCAGCAGCTTGGCCGTGGGTGGGGGAAATTCACCCCTCCACTTT	CASSLAVGGGNSPLHF
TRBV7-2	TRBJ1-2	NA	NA	TGTGCCAGCAGACCCTCGGGGAGTAGAGGCTACACCTTC	CASRPSGSRGYTF
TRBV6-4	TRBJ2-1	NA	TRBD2	TGTGCCAGCAGTGACTCTAGCGGGGGGGCCAATGAGCAGTTCTTC	CASSDSSGGANEQFF
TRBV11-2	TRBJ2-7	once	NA	TGTGCCAGCAGCCGTCCCCGGGACACAGAATTAAACGAGCAGTACTTC	CASSRPRDTELNEQYF
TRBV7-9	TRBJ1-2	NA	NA	TGTGCCAGCAGCCCTCCAGGGAGGTATGGCTACACCTTC	CASSPPGRYGYTF
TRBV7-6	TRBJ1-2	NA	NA	TGTGCCAGCAGCCCCGGCGGCTATGGCTACACCTTC	CASSPGGYGYTF
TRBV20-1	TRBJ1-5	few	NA	TGCAGTGCTAGATCGCAAGCAAATCAGCCCCAGCATTTT	CSARSQANQPQHF
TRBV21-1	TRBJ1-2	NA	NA	TGTGCCAGCGATGCAGGCCCGACGGATGGCTACACCTTC	CASDAGPTDGYTF
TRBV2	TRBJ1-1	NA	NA	TGTGCCATCGGGGAGAACACTGAAGCTTTCTTT	CAIGENTEAFF
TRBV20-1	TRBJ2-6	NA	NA	TGCAGTGCTAGCTACGATCAGAGTACGTTCTCTGGGGCCAACGTCCTGACTTTC	CSASYDQSTFSGANVLTF
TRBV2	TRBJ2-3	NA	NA	TGTGCCAGCAGTAAGGACTTAGCTAGCACAGATACGCAGTATTTT	CASSKDLASTDTQYF